This T cell receptor beta chain was found in a study of T cells in Graves' hyperthyroidism and ophthalmopathy. This clonotype was picked up many times. CDR3 length equals 13 residues. CDR1 and CDR2 from the germline V gene are SGHTA and FQGNSA. V dropped 3 bases and J dropped 4 bases, with 9 bases sitting between them. Every diagnosis used clinical symptoms, serum thyroxine and TRAb, thyroid ultrasound and orbital computed tomography. Authors of the study amplified TCR beta CDR3 regions from RNA transcripts. RT-PCR in the first round (using the HTBI primer set) targeted the TCR CDR3. TCRdb re-called the multiplex PCR reads with MiXCR, one entry per CDR3 protein. The profile shows 550,000 to 700,000 distinct CDR3 sequences, roughly 50% of them singletons.

Material for sequencing was peripheral blood or thyroid tissue (not recorded which). V and J are TRBV7-2 and TRBJ1-2; no clear D. This TCR came from an adult woman with Graves' disease, either hyperthyroidism or ophthalmopathy (not recorded which). CDR3 amino acids: CASSFGSLYGYTF. CDR3 DNA sequence: TGTGCCAGCAGCTTCGGGAGTCTCTATGGCTACACCTTC.